The 9 T cell receptor beta chains below were found in one sample sequenced in a study of T cell responses to AZD1222 COVID-19 vaccine. Data came from immunoSEQ multiplex PCR; TCRdb stores just in-frame clones and leaves some out. The table includes over 90,000 clones, around 90% detected once. Sequenced material: peripheral blood, taken on day 0 of AZD1222 vaccination. Receptor source: an adult in good health.

V and J are TRBV5-8 and TRBJ2-2, with 7 bases lining up with TRBD1. J was trimmed by 1 base and V by 5 bases; bases with no gene match: 5. Germline assignment: CDR1 SGHTS and CDR2 YDEGEE. The CDR3 is 15 amino acids. DNA of the CDR3: TGTGCCAGCAGGTCGGGACAGAAGAACACCGGGGAGCTGTTTTTT. It yields the protein CASRSGQKNTGELFF.

On this clone itself: At one end the junction does not follow the germline gene, possibly because of a read error. The chain carries TRBV11-3 and TRBJ2-3; 7 bases align to TRBD2. The CDR3 sequence is 14 residues long. CDR1 SGHNT and CDR2 YENEEA come from the germline V gene. The CDR3 loop is CASSLSGATDAQYF. In nucleotides, the CDR3 is TGTGCCAGCAGCTTAAGCGGGGCGACAGATGCGCAGTATTTT.

The chain recombines TRBV21-1 with TRBJ2-1; the table assigns TRBD1, which was not confirmed against the DNA. TRBV21-1 constitutes a pseudogene. This CDR3 is built from 16 residues. For the CDR3, the DNA is TGTGCCAGTAAACATGGGGGCCTGAGCTCCTACAATGAGCAGTTCTTC. Its protein is CASKHGGLSSYNEQFF.

V usage is TRBV2 and J usage is TRBJ2-7; D uncertain. The V and J ends lost 3 bases and 4 bases respectively, with 10 bases between them. Germline assignment: CDR1 SNHLY and CDR2 FYNNEI. The CDR3 loop spans 13 amino acids. CDR3 bases: TGTGCCAGCAGTGAGTTTATGGATTACGAGCAGTACTTC. Translation gives CASSEFMDYEQYF.

V is TRBV19 and J is TRBJ2-2; 7 nucleotides align to TRBD2. The CDR3 is 15 amino acids. Trimming at V came to 9 bases and at J to 4 bases, leaving 11 bases not matched to a gene. Germline assignment: CDR1 LNHDA and CDR2 SQIVND (reference sequence). The CDR3 region has the DNA TGTGCCAGAACCAAAGGAGGGGAGGGCACCGGGGAGCTGTTTTTT. This translates into CARTKGGEGTGELFF. Variable domain in full (rest from reference TRBV19 and TRBJ2-2): DGGITQSPKYLFRKEGQNVTLSCEQNLNHDAMYWYRQDPGQGLRLIYYSQIVNDFQKGDIAEGYSVSREKKESFPLTVTSAQKNPTAFYLCARTKGGEGTGELFFGEGSRLTVL.

The V and J genes are TRBV21-1 and TRBJ2-2; the table's D gene call, TRBD2, was not cross checked with the DNA. TRBV21-1 is recorded as a pseudogene. This CDR3 has 17 amino acids. CDR3 nucleotides: TGTGCCAGCAGCAAAGAAGGACTAGCGGGACCCACCGGGGAGCTGTTTTTT. Residues: CASSKEGLAGPTGELFF.

This clone was observed once. DNA of the CDR3: TGTGCCAGTAGATTAGACAGGCTGAACACTGAAGCTTTCTTT. It specifies CASRLDRLNTEAFF. The rearrangement uses TRBV19 and TRBJ1-1, with D possibly TRBD1 on 6 matching bases. CDR1 and CDR2 from the germline V gene are LNHDA and SQIVND (reference sequence). The germline V and J ends were trimmed by 6 bases and 0 bases, with 11 bases remaining between them. The CDR3 has 14 residues.

This sequence joins TRBV6-6 and TRBJ1-3, with D possibly being TRBD1 (5 bases). In germline, CDR1 is MNHNY, CDR2 SVGAGI (reference sequence). The CDR3 length is 12 residues. The V gene lost 9 bases and the J gene lost 5 bases, with 11 bases spanning the gap. For the CDR3, the DNA is TGTGCCAGTTCCGGGACGAGAAACACCATATATTTT. It specifies CASSGTRNTIYF.

The chain couples TRBV21-1 to TRBJ1-2. TRBV21-1 is designated a pseudogene. CDR3 size: 13 residues. CDR3 amino acids: CASRGGTRDGYTF. The CDR3 coding sequence is TGTGCCAGCAGGGGGGGGACCAGGGATGGCTACACCTTC.